These T cell receptor beta chains were read from a single sample in a study of CD8+CD57+ T cells in acquired aplastic anemia. TCRdb redid the calling of the reads with MiXCR, one entry per CDR3 protein. The sample includes 150,000 to 200,000 distinct CDR3 sequences, less than 65% of them seen just once. What was sequenced was sorted CD4+, CD8+, or CD8+CD57+ T cells (not recorded which) from PBMCs. These receptor sequences come from a human donor with severe aplastic anemia or a healthy control (not recorded which). Both conserved end residues are part of each CDR3. Each record gives: CDR3 DNA, CDR3 protein, J gene, clone size, D gene, V gene. The D gene is left open where the match is weak. For some rows the clone size is stated as once, few or many, or as a class when expanded; others skip it.

TGTGCCAGCACATCACAGGGCTTTAGTGGCTACACCTTC | CASTSQGFSGYTF | TRBJ1-2 | NA | NA | TRBV19
TGTGCCATCAGTGCGGCTAGCGGATACCAAGAGACCCAGTACTTC | CAISAASGYQETQYF | TRBJ2-5 | NA | TRBD2 | TRBV10-3
TGTGCCAGCAGCTTGGATTTGGGTGGGGCAAGGACAGATACGCAGTATTTT | CASSLDLGGARTDTQYF | TRBJ2-3 | NA | NA | TRBV7-3
TGCAGTGCTAGGGGGGTCAGGAATTCACCCCTCCACTTT | CSARGVRNSPLHF | TRBJ1-6 | few | NA | TRBV20-1
TGCGCCAGCAGCCAAGATCTATCAGCGATTGAGCAGTTCTTC | CASSQDLSAIEQFF | TRBJ2-1 | NA | NA | TRBV10-1
TGTGCCACCAGCAGAACCGGGTCGAACACTGAAGCTTTCTTT | CATSRTGSNTEAFF | TRBJ1-1 | few | NA | TRBV15
TGCGCCAGCAGTACGACAGGGTTGCATGGCTACACCTTC | CASSTTGLHGYTF | TRBJ1-2 | NA | TRBD1 | TRBV10-2
TGTGCCAGCAGCGTAGGAGGGACAGGGTACGCAGATACGCAGTATTTT | CASSVGGTGYADTQYF | TRBJ2-3 | many | TRBD1 | TRBV9
TGTGCCAGTAGTATAGATCTATGGGGTCAGGGGGTGAACATTCAGTACTTC | CASSIDLWGQGVNIQYF | TRBJ2-4 | many | TRBD1 | TRBV19
TGTGCCAGCAGCTTTGACAAGAACACTGAAGCTTTCTTT | CASSFDKNTEAFF | TRBJ1-1 | NA | NA | TRBV7-9
TGTGCCATCAGTCTCGCGGGATGGTCCGGGGAGCTGTTTTTT | CAISLAGWSGELFF | TRBJ2-2 | NA | NA | TRBV24-1
TGTGCCAGCAGCGGGGGCCTAGCGGATCTATACGAGCAGTACTTC | CASSGGLADLYEQYF | TRBJ2-7 | NA | NA | TRBV5-4
TGTGCCAGCGGGAGGTGGGTCGACGAGCAGTACTTC | CASGRWVDEQYF | TRBJ2-7 | NA | NA | TRBV2
TGTGCCAGCAGCTTCGGCCTCCCCCTCACCGGGGAGCTGTTTTTT | CASSFGLPLTGELFF | TRBJ2-2 | NA | NA | TRBV7-8
TGTGCCATCAGTGAGCTGTCGGGACAATCATCCGGCTACACCTTC | CAISELSGQSSGYTF | TRBJ1-2 | few | NA | TRBV10-3
TGTGCCAGCAGCTCATTTCGGGACGGATACGAGCAGTACTTC | CASSSFRDGYEQYF | TRBJ2-7 | many | NA | TRBV7-6
TGTGCCAGCAGCGACCGGGACAGGGCGAACACCGGGGAGCTGTTTTTT | CASSDRDRANTGELFF | TRBJ2-2 | NA | TRBD1 | TRBV9
TGTGCCAGCAGTTACTCGGATCAGGGACGTGGCTACACCTTC | CASSYSDQGRGYTF | TRBJ1-2 | few | NA | TRBV6-5
TGTGCCAGCAGCCACCGAGGGTTGGTTGAGACCCAGTACTTC | CASSHRGLVETQYF | TRBJ2-5 | once | NA | TRBV7-9
TGTGCCATCAGTGATGAAGGAAGCTATGGCTACACCTTC | CAISDEGSYGYTF | TRBJ1-2 | NA | NA | TRBV10-3
TGCAGCGCCGGGACAGGGGCCTACGAGCAGCACTTC | CSAGTGAYEQHF | TRBJ2-7 | NA | TRBD1 | TRBV29-1
TGTGCCAGCAGCTCGACTTTACAGTCGACCCAGTACTTC | CASSSTLQSTQYF | TRBJ2-5 | NA | NA | TRBV7-9
TGTGCCAGCAGTGAAACGACAGGGGGTAACGAGCAGTACTTC | CASSETTGGNEQYF | TRBJ2-7 | few | TRBD1 | TRBV2
TGCAGTGCCCTAACGGGACAGAACTCCTACGAGCAGTACTTC | CSALTGQNSYEQYF | TRBJ2-7 | NA | TRBD1 | TRBV20-1
TGCAGTGCTCACACAGGGGGCGGCAATCAGCCCCAGCATTTT | CSAHTGGGNQPQHF | TRBJ1-5 | many | TRBD1 | TRBV20-1
TGTGCCAGCAGCTCGGGACAGTCGTACTCCTACGAGCAGTACTTC | CASSSGQSYSYEQYF | TRBJ2-7 | few | TRBD1 | TRBV7-6
TGTGCCAGCAGCTTTACGGGACAGGGGGCCCACGAGCAGTACTTC | CASSFTGQGAHEQYF | TRBJ2-7 | NA | TRBD1 | TRBV7-8
TGTGCCATGGGAGGGGGACAGGGGGGCTCCGAGCAGTACTTC | CAMGGGQGGSEQYF | TRBJ2-7 | few | TRBD1 | TRBV10-3
TGCAGCGTTGATAAAGGGGGCTCCTACAATGAGCAGTTCTTC | CSVDKGGSYNEQFF | TRBJ2-1 | few | NA | TRBV29-1
TGTGCCAGCAGCCCCAGTGCAGGGGACAGTCCCCATGGCTACACCTTC | CASSPSAGDSPHGYTF | TRBJ1-2 | NA | TRBD1 | TRBV7-9
TGCAGTGTTGCGAGACAGGGGGAGAGCTACACCTTC | CSVARQGESYTF | TRBJ1-2 | NA | TRBD1 | TRBV20-1
TGCAGCGTTGAAGATGGAGGGGAGCTGTTTTTT | CSVEDGGELFF | TRBJ2-2 | NA | NA | TRBV29-1
TGTGCCAGCAGCTTAGAGACTAGCGGCTACGAGCAGTACTTC | CASSLETSGYEQYF | TRBJ2-7 | NA | TRBD2 | TRBV7-9